This TCR beta chain was sequenced for a study of blood T cell repertoires in COVID-19. Study as a whole: Some COVID-19 samples were acute and others convalescent; all came from the United States, Italy and Spain. In each case, the material was cDNA or gDNA derived from T cells, B-cell-depleted T cells, or PBMCs.

The CDR3 is 17 residues long. V gave up 4 bases and J gave up 4 bases, with 23 bases separating them. Per germline, CDR1 SGHTS and CDR2 YDEGEE. Per the study methods: Cell counts per sample came from amplifying reference gene primers. The assay was immunoSEQ multiplex PCR, and TCRdb's table has in-frame clones only and misses some. V and J calls and clone size are given by that table; D and trimming were obtained from the DNA. The repertoire consists of under 250,000 clones, with approximately 80% occurring once and the leading ten covering more than 1.5%. Sequenced sample: peripheral blood. The origin of this receptor is a man younger than 40 who had recovered from COVID-19. V is TRBV5-8 and J is TRBJ1-1; possibly TRBD1 for D (5 bases). The CDR3 DNA follows: TGTGCCAGCAGCCTGGCGTCCAGGTATTGGGGCGTCACTGAAGCTTTCTTT. This gives the protein CASSLASRYWGVTEAFF.